Listed below are T cell receptor beta chains from one sample, sequenced in a study of blood T cell repertoires in COVID-19. Repertoires were generated with immunoSEQ multiplex PCR, while TCRdb's copy carries only in-frame clones and drops some. The profile shows 300,000 to 350,000 clones, roughly nine tenths of them singletons. Specimen: PBMCs or T cells enriched from blood (not recorded which). The receptors here all came from a woman in her 30s who had recovered from COVID-19. The CDR3 runs from the conserved cysteine through the conserved F or W. A D gene is named only where the DNA matches it firmly. Clone size is shown for a subset of rows, as once, few, many or a class of expanded clone.

J | D | V | size | DNA | CDR3
TRBJ2-5 | TRBD1 | TRBV6-4 | once | TGTGCCAGCAGGGGCCACTTTGGGACAGGGCCCTCGGAGGAGACCCAGTACTTC | CASRGHFGTGPSEETQYF
TRBJ2-7 | NA | TRBV18 | NA | TGTGCCAGCTCACCAAGGGGCCTGGGCTACGAGCAGTACTTC | CASSPRGLGYEQYF
TRBJ1-1 | TRBD1 | TRBV15 | NA | TGTGCCACCTACTCGACAGGGACGACTGAAGCTTTCTTT | CATYSTGTTEAFF
TRBJ2-7 | NA | TRBV4-1 | NA | TGCGCCAGCAGCCAAGGGTTTTCTGGGGCTTACGAGCAGTACTTC | CASSQGFSGAYEQYF
TRBJ2-7 | TRBD1 | TRBV19 | NA | TGTGCCAGTAGTATAGAAGGGACAGGTGCCTACGAGCAGTACTTC | CASSIEGTGAYEQYF
TRBJ2-7 | TRBD1 | TRBV5-4 | NA | TGTGCCAGCAGCCGGGACAGGGTATCGGACGAGCAGTACTTC | CASSRDRVSDEQYF
TRBJ1-1 | NA | TRBV4-3 | NA | TGCGCCAGCAGCCAGGCACAGGGCCCGGGGACTGAAGCTTTCTTT | CASSQAQGPGTEAFF
TRBJ2-3 | TRBD2 | TRBV3-1/TRBV3-2 | few | TGTGCCAGCAGCCCCCTGACGGGACTAGAGACAGATACGCAGTATTTT | CASSPLTGLETDTQYF
TRBJ2-7 | NA | TRBV3-1/TRBV3-2 | NA | TGTGCCAGCAGCCAAGATTACGGCTCTAGTGACGAGCAGTACTTC | CASSQDYGSSDEQYF
TRBJ2-1 | NA | TRBV5-8 | NA | TGTGCCAGCAGCTTTGCAGGGAGGATGAATGAGCAGTTCTTC | CASSFAGRMNEQFF
TRBJ1-2 | TRBD1 | TRBV7-2 | NA | TGTGCCAGCAGCTTGCAGGGGGCCGAGGTATATGGCTACACCTTC | CASSLQGAEVYGYTF
TRBJ1-4 | TRBD1 | TRBV7-2 | NA | TGTGCCAGCAGCTCTGAGACAGGGGACGAAAAACTGTTTTTT | CASSSETGDEKLFF
TRBJ2-1 | TRBD1 | TRBV5-1 | NA | TGCGCCAGCAGTCCCCTCCCAGGACAGGGCAATGAGCAGTTCTTC | CASSPLPGQGNEQFF
TRBJ1-1 | NA | TRBV5-8 | NA | TGTGCCAGCAGCTTCGAGGGGGTGAACACTGAAGCTTTCTTT | CASSFEGVNTEAFF
TRBJ2-1 | TRBD2 | TRBV2 | NA | TGTGCCAGCAGTGTTACTAGCGGGACAAGTGAGCAGTTCTTC | CASSVTSGTSEQFF
TRBJ2-7 | NA | TRBV7-9 | once | TGTGCCAGCAGTGAGGGGGAGGGACATAAACTCTACGAGCAGTACTTC | CASSEGEGHKLYEQYF
TRBJ2-7 | TRBD1 | TRBV2 | NA | TGTGCCAGCAGTGATACCAGGGGGCGCTACGAGCAGTACTTC | CASSDTRGRYEQYF
TRBJ1-5 | TRBD1 | TRBV27 | NA | TGTGCCAGCAGTCGATGGGGCGGGACAGGGGGCAATCAGCCCCAGCATTTT | CASSRWGGTGGNQPQHF
TRBJ1-1 | TRBD1 | TRBV18 | NA | TGTGCCAGCTCAACGACAGGGGACGGGGACACTGAAGCTTTCTTT | CASSTTGDGDTEAFF
TRBJ2-7 | NA | TRBV6-5 | NA | TGTGCCAGCAGTTACTCGGCCGAAAAGCGTGAGCAGTACTTC | CASSYSAEKREQYF
TRBJ1-5 | NA | TRBV19 | NA | TGTGCCAGTAGTAATAAGTATGAAGCATATAGCAATCAGCCCCAGCATTTT | CASSNKYEAYSNQPQHF
TRBJ1-1 | NA | TRBV7-9 | NA | TGTGCCAGCAGCTTAGTCGCAGTGAACACTGAAGCTTTCTTT | CASSLVAVNTEAFF
TRBJ2-5 | TRBD2 | TRBV14 | NA | TGTGCCAGCAGCCAAGTCGGGGCTAGCGGGATATCAGAGACCCAGTACTTC | CASSQVGASGISETQYF
TRBJ1-4 | NA | TRBV13 | few | TGTGCCAGCAGCTTAGGGCAGGGGAATGAAAAACTGTTTTTT | CASSLGQGNEKLFF
TRBJ1-1 | NA | TRBV27 | NA | TGTGCCAGCACCTCCGGGGAAGAAGCTTTCTTT | CASTSGEEAFF
TRBJ1-1 | NA | TRBV4-3 | NA | TGCGCCAGCAGCCCCCAACCGGACACTGAAGCTTTCTTT | CASSPQPDTEAFF
TRBJ2-7 | NA | TRBV2 | once | TGTGCCCGACAAGAGTCCCAATCCCCTCTCGAGCAGTACTTC | CARQESQSPLEQYF
TRBJ2-1 | TRBD2 | TRBV28 | NA | TGTGCCAGCAGTTTAATCTCGGGGTTAGCGGGAGGGCCCATAACAGGGAATGAGCAGTTCTTC | CASSLISGLAGGPITGNEQFF
TRBJ1-5 | TRBD1 | TRBV30 | NA | TGTGCCTGGAGCCCGATCGGACAGGACAATCAGCCCCAGCATTTT | CAWSPIGQDNQPQHF
TRBJ2-6 | NA | TRBV18 | NA | TGTGCCAGCTCCGGACAGTCCTCTGGGGCCAACGTCCTGACTTTC | CASSGQSSGANVLTF
TRBJ2-3 | NA | TRBV6-2/TRBV6-3 | NA | TGTGCCAGCAGTTACTCGTCCAGGGGCCGGACAGCTAGCACAGATACGCAGTATTTT | CASSYSSRGRTASTDTQYF
TRBJ2-1 | NA | TRBV12-5 | NA | TGTGCTAGTGGTTTAAGCACTAGCACGCGAAATGAGCAGTTCTTC | CASGLSTSTRNEQFF
TRBJ2-5 | NA | TRBV28 | NA | TGTGCCAGCAGTCCCCCCCGAAGGACTTATAAAGAGACCCAGTACTTC | CASSPPRRTYKETQYF
TRBJ2-3 | NA | TRBV5-1 | NA | TGCGCCAGCAGCCGGGAAGGCAGGCGCACAGATACGCAGTATTTT | CASSREGRRTDTQYF
TRBJ2-2 | TRBD2 | TRBV5-4 | few | TGTGCCAGCAGCTTTCCGGCTAGCGGGAACACCGGGGAGCTGTTTTTT | CASSFPASGNTGELFF